This T cell receptor (beta chain) originates from a study of T-cell memory formation after mild COVID-19. Turning to the study itself: TCR clusters were largely donor specific.

CDR1 is SQVTM and CDR2 is ANQGSEA in the germline V gene. The CDR3 loop spans 14 amino acids. As for this clonotype: Germline is not matched at one junction end, which may reflect a read error.

A single record per CDR3 protein comes from TCRdb applying MiXCR to the 5' RACE reads. This sample has 150,000 to 200,000 distinct CDR3 sequences, with 20% to 25% found just once. The chain has TRBV29-1 and TRBJ1-1; no reliable D call. Material for sequencing was PBMCs or a T cell subset sorted from them (not recorded which). The sequence was obtained from an adult woman who had mild COVID-19 (a few samples of this study predate the infection). Cell type and time point are not known. The CDR3 here is CSVARRPRNTEDFF. The CDR3 region has the DNA TGCAGCGTTGCCCGGAGACCAAGGAACACTGAAGATTTCTTT.